The clone carrying this T cell receptor (beta chain) was counted ten times or more. Germline lookup yields CDR1 SNHLY and CDR2 FYNNEI. CDR3 length equals 17 residues. Trimming removed 8 bases from V and 4 bases from J; junction bases left unmatched: 16. TCRdb fed the 5' RACE reads into MiXCR, producing one record per CDR3 protein. The profile shows some 66,000 distinct CDR3 sequences, 3.5% to 5% of them singletons. This entry is derived from a study of neurological immune-mediated disorders. The wider study: The study included about 34 multiple sclerosis patients, roughly 30 relapsing-remitting and 3 secondary progressive.

The chain combines TRBV2 with TRBJ2-5, with 10 bases identical to TRBD1. The source is a man between 25 and 39 years old with multiple sclerosis. Sequenced sample: PBMCs. CDR3 DNA: TGTGCCAGCGGGGCGTTTGGGGACAGGGGACGTCGAGAGACCCAGTACTTC. Translation gives CASGAFGDRGRRETQYF.